This TCR beta chain stems from a study of monozygotic twins with inflammatory bowel disease. Nested amplification of TCRalpha and TCRbeta cDNA involved two PCRs of 16 and 9 cycles. No DNA is given; TCRdb re-called the 5' RACE reads and lists each CDR3 protein once. This sample's table reports about 330,000 distinct CDR3 sequences. The CDR3 is 12 amino acids. Germline V lookup: CDR1 SQVTM, CDR2 ANQGSEA. Whole blood, unsorted for T cells, was the source of total RNA. The clonotype comes from a human donor with ulcerative colitis or Crohn's disease, or a healthy co-twin of an affected twin (not recorded which). The rearrangement uses TRBV29-1 and TRBJ2-7; the D call of TRBD1 rests on TCRdb alone, since no DNA is present to check it. Sample: blood. The CDR3 reads CSVKTGGNEQYF.